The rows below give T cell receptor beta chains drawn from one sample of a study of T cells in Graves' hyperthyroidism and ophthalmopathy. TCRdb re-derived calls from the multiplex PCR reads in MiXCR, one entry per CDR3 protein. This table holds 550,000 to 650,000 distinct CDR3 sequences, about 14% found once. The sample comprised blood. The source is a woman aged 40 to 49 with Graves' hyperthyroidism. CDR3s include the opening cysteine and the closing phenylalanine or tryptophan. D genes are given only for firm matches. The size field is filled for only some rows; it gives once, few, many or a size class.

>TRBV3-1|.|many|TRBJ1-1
CASSQGGMNTEAFF
TGTGCCAGCAGCCAAGGCGGCATGAACACTGAAGCTTTCTTT
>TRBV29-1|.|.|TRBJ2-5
CSVGHRSQETQYF
TGCAGCGTGGGACACCGATCTCAAGAGACCCAGTACTTC
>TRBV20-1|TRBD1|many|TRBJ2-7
CSARKGAANYEQYF
TGCAGTGCTAGGAAGGGGGCGGCTAACTACGAGCAGTACTTC
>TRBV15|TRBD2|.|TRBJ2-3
CATSRGGGSPGDTQYF
TGTGCCACCAGCAGAGGGGGCGGGAGTCCCGGAGATACGCAGTATTTT
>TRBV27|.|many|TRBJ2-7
CASSHGLDYEQYF
TGTGCCAGCAGCCATGGACTCGACTACGAGCAGTACTTC
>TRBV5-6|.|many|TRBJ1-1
CASSFLGSTKANTEAFF
TGTGCCAGCAGCTTTCTAGGGTCCACCAAGGCGAACACTGAAGCTTTCTTT
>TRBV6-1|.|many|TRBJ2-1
CASSHRVDNEQFF
TGTGCCAGCAGTCACAGGGTGGACAATGAGCAGTTCTTC
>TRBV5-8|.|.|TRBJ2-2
CASSLVGGTGELFF
TGTGCCAGCAGCTTGGTAGGGGGCACCGGGGAGCTGTTTTTT
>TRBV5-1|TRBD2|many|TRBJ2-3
CASSLLASGSGDTQYF
TGCGCCAGCAGCTTGCTCGCTAGCGGGAGTGGGGATACGCAGTATTTT
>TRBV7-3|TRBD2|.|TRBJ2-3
CASSPGGGVDTQYF
TGTGCCAGCAGCCCGGGCGGGGGGGTAGATACGCAGTATTTT
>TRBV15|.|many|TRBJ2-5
CATSRERDFQETQYF
TGTGCCACCAGCAGAGAACGAGACTTCCAAGAGACCCAGTACTTC
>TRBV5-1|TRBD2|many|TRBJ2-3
CASSTPSGSTDTQYF
TGCGCCAGCAGCACCCCTAGCGGGAGTACAGATACGCAGTATTTT
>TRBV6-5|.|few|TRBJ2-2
CASSPRIGATGELFF
TGTGCCAGCAGTCCCCGGATAGGTGCCACCGGGGAGCTGTTTTTT
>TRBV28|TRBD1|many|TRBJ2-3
CASSLRTGVTDTQYF
TGTGCCAGCAGTTTACGGACAGGGGTCACAGATACGCAGTATTTT
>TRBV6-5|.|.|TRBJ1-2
CASSYGAGSSYGYTF
TGTGCCAGCAGTTACGGAGCTGGGTCCTCTTATGGCTACACCTTC
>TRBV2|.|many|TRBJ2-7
CASTQGTSYEQYF
TGTGCCAGCACGCAGGGTACCTCCTACGAGCAGTACTTC
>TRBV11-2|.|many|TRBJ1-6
CASSLGDNSPLHF
TGTGCCAGCAGCTTAGGGGATAATTCACCCCTCCACTTT
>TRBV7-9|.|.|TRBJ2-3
CASSLVRSDTQYF
TGTGCCAGCAGCTTAGTCCGTTCCGATACGCAGTATTTT
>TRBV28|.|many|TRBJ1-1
CASSLYEGVNTEAFF
TGTGCCAGCAGTTTATACGAGGGGGTGAACACTGAAGCTTTCTTT
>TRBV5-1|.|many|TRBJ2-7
CASSPRSLNHEQYF
TGCGCCAGCAGCCCCCGGAGTTTGAACCACGAGCAGTACTTC
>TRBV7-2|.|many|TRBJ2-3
CASSLRKQYTDTQYF
TGTGCCAGCAGCTTAAGGAAACAGTACACAGATACGCAGTATTTT
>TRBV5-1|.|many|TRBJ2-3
CASSLEQTARTDTQYF
TGCGCCAGCAGCTTGGAACAGACAGCCAGAACAGATACGCAGTATTTT
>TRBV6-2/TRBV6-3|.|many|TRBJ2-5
CASSFPDETQYF
TGTGCCAGCAGTTTCCCAGATGAGACCCAGTACTTC
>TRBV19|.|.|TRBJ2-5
CASSMRLDQTQYF
TGTGCCAGTAGTATGAGGCTTGATCAGACCCAGTACTTC
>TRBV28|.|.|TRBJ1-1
CATRGGGLVGAFF
TGTGCCACCCGGGGAGGGGGACTGGTCGGAGCTTTCTTT
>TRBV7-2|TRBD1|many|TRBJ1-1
CASSERTGMNTEAFF
TGTGCCAGCAGCGAGCGGACAGGCATGAACACTGAAGCTTTCTTT
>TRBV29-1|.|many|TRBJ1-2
CSVQEGDGYTF
TGCAGCGTCCAGGAAGGAGATGGCTACACCTTC
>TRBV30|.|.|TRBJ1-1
CAWSVRVNTEAFF
TGTGCCTGGAGTGTACGTGTGAACACTGAAGCTTTCTTT
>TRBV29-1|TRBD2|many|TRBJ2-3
CSVGGGDTDTQYF
TGCAGCGTTGGCGGGGGGGACACAGATACGCAGTATTTT
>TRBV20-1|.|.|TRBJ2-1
CSARGIQLPSYNEQFF
TGCAGTGCTAGAGGGATACAGTTGCCATCATACAATGAGCAGTTCTTC
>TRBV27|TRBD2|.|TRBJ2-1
CASSDWRTRPDQGLAGYSYNEQFF
TGTGCCAGCAGTGATTGGAGGACGCGTCCTGACCAGGGACTAGCGGGATACTCCTACAATGAGCAGTTCTTC
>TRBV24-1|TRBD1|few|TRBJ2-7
CATSDQTGGIYEQYF
TGTGCCACCAGTGACCAAACAGGGGGCATCTACGAGCAGTACTTC
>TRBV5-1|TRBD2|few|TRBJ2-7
CASSPGGTSGRAWEQYF
TGCGCCAGCAGCCCAGGTGGGACTAGCGGGAGGGCCTGGGAGCAGTACTTC
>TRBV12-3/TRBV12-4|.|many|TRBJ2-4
CASSSPDIAKNIQYF
TGTGCCAGCAGTTCCCCGGATATAGCCAAAAACATTCAGTACTTC
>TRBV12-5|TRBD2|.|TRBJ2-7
CASGLPPGLAGGPPYEQYF
TGTGCTAGTGGTTTGCCGCCTGGACTAGCGGGAGGGCCACCCTACGAGCAGTACTTC
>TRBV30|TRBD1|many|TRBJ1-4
CAWTGQGPEKLFF
TGTGCCTGGACCGGACAGGGACCAGAAAAACTGTTTTTT
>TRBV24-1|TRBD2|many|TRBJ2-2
CATSDFWERDGTGELFF
TGTGCCACCAGTGATTTCTGGGAGCGGGACGGGACCGGGGAGCTGTTTTTT
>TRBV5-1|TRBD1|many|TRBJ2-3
CASSSQGDTQYF
TGCGCCAGCAGCTCACAGGGGGATACGCAGTATTTT
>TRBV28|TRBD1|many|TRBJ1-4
CASSQTGGGSEKLFF
TGTGCCAGCAGTCAGACAGGGGGCGGAAGTGAAAAACTGTTTTTT
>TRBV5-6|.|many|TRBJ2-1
CASSLANEQFF
TGCGCCAGCAGCTTGGCCAATGAGCAGTTCTTC
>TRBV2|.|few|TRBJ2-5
CASKLQETQYF
TGTGCCAGCAAGCTCCAAGAGACCCAGTACTTC
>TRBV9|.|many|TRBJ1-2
CASSVASAGYGYTF
TGTGCCAGCAGCGTAGCCTCGGCAGGCTATGGCTACACCTTC
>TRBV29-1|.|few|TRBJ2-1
CSGHGAHNEQFF
TGCAGCGGCCACGGGGCCCACAATGAGCAGTTCTTC
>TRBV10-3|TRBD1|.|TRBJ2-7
CAISVQGAYEQYF
TGTGCCATCAGTGTTCAGGGGGCGTACGAGCAGTACTTC
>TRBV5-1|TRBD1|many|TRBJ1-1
CASSPDRGNTEAFF
TGCGCCAGCAGCCCAGACAGGGGGAACACTGAAGCTTTCTTT
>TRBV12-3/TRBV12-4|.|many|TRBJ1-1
CASSSNSMNTEAFF
TGTGCCAGCAGCTCTAACTCCATGAACACTGAAGCTTTCTTT
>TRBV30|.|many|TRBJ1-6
CAWSDLGAYNSPLHF
TGTGCCTGGAGTGACCTGGGGGCCTATAATTCACCCCTCCACTTT
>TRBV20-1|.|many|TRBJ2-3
CSARILVGFIDTQYF
TGCAGTGCTAGAATTTTAGTGGGGTTCATAGATACGCAGTATTTT
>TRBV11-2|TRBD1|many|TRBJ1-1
CASSTRQGDTEAFF
TGTGCCAGCAGCACTAGACAGGGAGACACTGAAGCTTTCTTT
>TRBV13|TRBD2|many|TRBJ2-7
CASSLLGTSGRNEQYF
TGTGCCAGCAGCCTACTCGGGACTAGCGGGAGAAACGAGCAGTACTTC
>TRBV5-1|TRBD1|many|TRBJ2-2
CASTRRDRGNTGELFF
TGCGCCAGCACCCGCCGGGACAGGGGAAACACCGGGGAGCTGTTTTTT
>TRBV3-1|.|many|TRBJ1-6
CASSHMTGGSSYNSPLHF
TGTGCCAGCAGCCACATGACGGGGGGGAGCTCCTATAATTCACCCCTCCACTTT
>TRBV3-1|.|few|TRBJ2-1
CASSQDGTRRMFF
TGTGCCAGCAGCCAAGATGGGACCAGACGTATGTTCTTC
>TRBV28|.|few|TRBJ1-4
CASSFVVAANEKLFF
TGTGCCAGCAGTTTTGTCGTGGCGGCTAATGAAAAACTGTTTTTT